The T cell receptor beta chain under discussion was sequenced for a study of technical replicates of blood from a few donors. TCRdb's table, derived via immunoSEQ multiplex PCR, lists solely in-frame clones and lacks some. Of roughly 80,000 clones in the sample, 93% were seen once. Material: T cells isolated from PBMCs. This TCR was recovered from a human donor in good health.

The CDR3 coding sequence is TGCGCCAGCAGCTTGGCAGGGGATTATTATGGCTACACCTTC. Translation gives CASSLAGDYYGYTF. The chain recombines TRBV5-1 with TRBJ1-2; maybe TRBD1 (6 bases). Germline loops: CDR1 SGHRS, CDR2 YFSETQ. The CDR3 covers 14 residues. Deletions cut 0 bases from V and 5 bases from J, with 11 bases between.